This entry describes one T cell receptor beta chain. Using immunoSEQ multiplex PCR, the repertoire was profiled, and TCRdb retains in-frame clones only, with some absent. The sample contains about 68,000 clones, just under 95% of which appear only once. The V and J ends lost 1 base and 0 bases, in that order; junction bases with no gene match: 1. CDR1 and CDR2 (germline): MGHRA, YSYEKL. This CDR3 contains 16 residues. This sample is drawn from a study of T cell changes during pregnancy in multiple sclerosis. The specimen was peripheral blood, collected after pregnancy. This TCR was sampled from a female donor in good health, enrolled as a control in a pregnancy study. The J gene is TRBJ2-2, the V gene TRBV4-1, with TRBD2 matching over 8 bases. The CDR3: CASSQGGGPNTGELFF. The CDR3 region has the DNA TGCGCCAGCAGCCAAGGCGGGGGGCCGAACACCGGGGAGCTGTTTTTT.